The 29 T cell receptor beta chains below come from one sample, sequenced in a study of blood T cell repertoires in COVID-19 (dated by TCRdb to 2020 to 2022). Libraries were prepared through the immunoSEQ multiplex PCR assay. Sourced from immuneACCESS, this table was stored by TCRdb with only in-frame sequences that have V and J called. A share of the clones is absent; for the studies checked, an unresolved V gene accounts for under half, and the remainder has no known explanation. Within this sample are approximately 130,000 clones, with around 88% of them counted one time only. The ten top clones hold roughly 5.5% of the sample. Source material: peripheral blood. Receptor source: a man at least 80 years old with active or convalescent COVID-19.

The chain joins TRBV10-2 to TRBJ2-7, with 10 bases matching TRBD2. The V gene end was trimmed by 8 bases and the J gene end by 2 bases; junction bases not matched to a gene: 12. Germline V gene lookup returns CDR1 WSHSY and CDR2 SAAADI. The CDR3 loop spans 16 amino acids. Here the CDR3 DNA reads TGCGCCAGCGGAGGGGTTAGCGGGGGGACCCCCTACGAGCAGTACTTC. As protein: CASGGVSGGTPYEQYF.

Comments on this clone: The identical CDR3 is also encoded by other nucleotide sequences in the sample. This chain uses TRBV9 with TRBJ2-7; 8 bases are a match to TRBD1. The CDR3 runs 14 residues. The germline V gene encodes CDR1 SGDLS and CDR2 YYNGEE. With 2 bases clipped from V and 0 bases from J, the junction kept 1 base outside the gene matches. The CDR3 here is CASSVGQDSYEQYF. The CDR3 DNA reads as TGTGCCAGCAGCGTGGGACAGGACTCCTACGAGCAGTACTTC.

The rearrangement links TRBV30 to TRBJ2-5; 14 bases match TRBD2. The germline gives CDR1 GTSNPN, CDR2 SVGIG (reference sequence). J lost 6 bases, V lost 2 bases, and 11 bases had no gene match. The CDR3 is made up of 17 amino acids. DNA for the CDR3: TGTGCCTGGAGTTCATCCGGACTAGCGGGGGGTATAAAGACCCAGTACTTC. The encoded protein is CAWSSSGLAGGIKTQYF.

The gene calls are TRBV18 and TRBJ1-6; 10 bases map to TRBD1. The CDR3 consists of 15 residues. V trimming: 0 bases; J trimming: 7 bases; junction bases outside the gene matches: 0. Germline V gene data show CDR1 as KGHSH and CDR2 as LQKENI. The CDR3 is CASSPPTGGNSPLHF. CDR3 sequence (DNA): TGTGCCAGCTCACCACCGACAGGGGGCAATTCACCCCTCCACTTT.

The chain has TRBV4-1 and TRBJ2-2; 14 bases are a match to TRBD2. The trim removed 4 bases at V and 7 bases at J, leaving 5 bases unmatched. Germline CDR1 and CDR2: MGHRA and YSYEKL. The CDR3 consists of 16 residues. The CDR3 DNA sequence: TGCGCCAGCAGCCCCTCGACTAGCGGGGGGGTCGGGGAGCTGTTTTTT. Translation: CASSPSTSGGVGELFF.

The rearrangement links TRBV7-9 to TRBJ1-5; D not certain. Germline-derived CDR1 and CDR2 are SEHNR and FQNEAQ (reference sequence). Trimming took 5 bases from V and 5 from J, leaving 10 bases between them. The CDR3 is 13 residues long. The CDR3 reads CASSPGVHQPQHF. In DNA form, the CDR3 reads TGTGCCAGCAGCCCGGGAGTTCATCAGCCCCAGCATTTT.

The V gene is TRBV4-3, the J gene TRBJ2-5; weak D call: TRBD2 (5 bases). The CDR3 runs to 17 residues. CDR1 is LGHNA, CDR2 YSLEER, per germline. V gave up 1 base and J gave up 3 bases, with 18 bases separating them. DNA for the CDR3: TGCGCCAGCAGCCAAGGAGAATGGGCGAGGGCGGAAGAGACCCAGTACTTC. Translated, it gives CASSQGEWARAEETQYF.

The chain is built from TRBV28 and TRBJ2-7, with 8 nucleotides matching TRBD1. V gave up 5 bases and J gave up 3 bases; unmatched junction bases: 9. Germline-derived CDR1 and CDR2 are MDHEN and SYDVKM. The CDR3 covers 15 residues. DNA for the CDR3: TGTGCCAGCAGTCTCTGGGACAGGTCGTTCTACGAGCAGTACTTC. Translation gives CASSLWDRSFYEQYF.

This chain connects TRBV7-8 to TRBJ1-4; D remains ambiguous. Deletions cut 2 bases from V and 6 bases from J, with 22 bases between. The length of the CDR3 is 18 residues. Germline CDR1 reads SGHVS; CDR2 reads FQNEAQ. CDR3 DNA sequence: TGTGCCAGCAGCTTACTCCGGTCCGGGAACCCCTTCCATGAAAAACTGTTTTTT. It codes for CASSLLRSGNPFHEKLFF.

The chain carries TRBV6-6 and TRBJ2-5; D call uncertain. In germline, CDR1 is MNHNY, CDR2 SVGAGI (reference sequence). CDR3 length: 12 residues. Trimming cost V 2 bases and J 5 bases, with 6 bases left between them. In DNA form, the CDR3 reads TGTGCCAGCAGTTACCCCGGGGAGACCCAGTACTTC. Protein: CASSYPGETQYF.

The CDR3 nucleotides read TGTGCCAGTAAGAAAGCGGGGGACACGTCAAACTATGGCTACACCTTC. Residues: CASKKAGDTSNYGYTF. The V call is TRBV19, the J call TRBJ1-2, with a weak D call TRBD1 (6 bases). The germline V and J ends were trimmed by 7 bases and 2 bases, with 20 bases remaining between them. The CDR3 totals 16 residues. The germline V gene has CDR1 LNHDA and CDR2 SQIVND (reference sequence).

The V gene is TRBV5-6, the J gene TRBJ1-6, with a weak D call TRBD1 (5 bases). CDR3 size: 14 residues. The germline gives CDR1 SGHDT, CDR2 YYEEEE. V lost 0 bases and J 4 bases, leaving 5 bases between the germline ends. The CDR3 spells CASSLGQYNSPLHF. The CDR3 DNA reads TGTGCCAGCAGCTTGGGACAGTATAATTCACCCCTCCACTTT.

CDR3 in DNA: TGTGCCTTTTCTTCGGGGGATGGCTATGGCTACACCTTC. Its protein product is CAFSSGDGYGYTF. J is TRBJ1-2 and V is TRBV30; possibly TRBD1 for D (5 bases). The CDR3 runs to 13 residues. Between the trimmed V and J ends, which lost 7 bases and 4 bases, there was a span of 16 bases. Germline V CDR1 and CDR2: GTSNPN, SVGIG (reference sequence).

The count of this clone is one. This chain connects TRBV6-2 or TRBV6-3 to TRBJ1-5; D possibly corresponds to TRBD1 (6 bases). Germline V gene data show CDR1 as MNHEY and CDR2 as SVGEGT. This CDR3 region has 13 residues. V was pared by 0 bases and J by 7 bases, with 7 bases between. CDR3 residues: CASSYSTGQPQHF. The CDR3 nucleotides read TGTGCCAGCAGTTACTCGACAGGACAGCCCCAGCATTTT.

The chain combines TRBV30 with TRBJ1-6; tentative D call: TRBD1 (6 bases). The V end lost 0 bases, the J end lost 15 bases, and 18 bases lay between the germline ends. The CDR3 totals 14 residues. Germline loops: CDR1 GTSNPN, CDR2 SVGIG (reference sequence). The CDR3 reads CAWSVPRTVESLHF. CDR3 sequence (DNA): TGTGCCTGGAGTGTACCGCGGACAGTTGAAAGCCTCCACTTT.

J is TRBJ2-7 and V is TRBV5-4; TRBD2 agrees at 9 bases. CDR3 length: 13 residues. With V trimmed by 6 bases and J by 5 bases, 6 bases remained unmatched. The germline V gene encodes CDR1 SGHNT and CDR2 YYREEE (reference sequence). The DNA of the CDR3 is TGTGCCAGCATGGCTAGCGGGGTCCACGAGCAGTACTTC. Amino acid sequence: CASMASGVHEQYF.

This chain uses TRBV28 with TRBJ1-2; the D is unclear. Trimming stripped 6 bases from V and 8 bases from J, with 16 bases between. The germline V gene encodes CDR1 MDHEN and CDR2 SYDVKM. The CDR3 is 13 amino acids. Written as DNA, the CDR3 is TGTGCCAGCAGCCCGGTGGAGGTATCAGGCTACACCTTC. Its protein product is CASSPVEVSGYTF.

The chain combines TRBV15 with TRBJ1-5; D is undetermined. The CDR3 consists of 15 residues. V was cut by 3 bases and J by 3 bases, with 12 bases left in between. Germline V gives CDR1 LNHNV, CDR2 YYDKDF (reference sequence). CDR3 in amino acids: CATSREGSVNQPQHF. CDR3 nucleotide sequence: TGTGCCACCAGCAGGGAGGGCTCAGTCAATCAGCCCCAGCATTTT.

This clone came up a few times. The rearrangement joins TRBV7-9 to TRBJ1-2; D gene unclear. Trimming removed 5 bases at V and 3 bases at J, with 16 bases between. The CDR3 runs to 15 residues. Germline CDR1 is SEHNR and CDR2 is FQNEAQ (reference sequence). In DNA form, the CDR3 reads TGTGCCAGCAGCCCAGTCCCCGGGAACGACTATGGCTACACCTTC. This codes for CASSPVPGNDYGYTF.

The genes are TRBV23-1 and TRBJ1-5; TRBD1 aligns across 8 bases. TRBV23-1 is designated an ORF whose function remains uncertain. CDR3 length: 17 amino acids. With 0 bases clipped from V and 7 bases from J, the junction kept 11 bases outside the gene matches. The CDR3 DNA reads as TGCGCCAGCAGTCAATCCCCGTCCAGGGGGCAAGGGCAGCCCCAGCATTTT. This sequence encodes CASSQSPSRGQGQPQHF.

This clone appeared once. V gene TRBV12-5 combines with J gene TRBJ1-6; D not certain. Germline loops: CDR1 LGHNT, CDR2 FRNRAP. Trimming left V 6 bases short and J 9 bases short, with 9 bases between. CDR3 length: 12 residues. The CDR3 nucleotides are TGTGCTAGTGGCTATTCCGGTTCACCCCTCCACTTT. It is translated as CASGYSGSPLHF.

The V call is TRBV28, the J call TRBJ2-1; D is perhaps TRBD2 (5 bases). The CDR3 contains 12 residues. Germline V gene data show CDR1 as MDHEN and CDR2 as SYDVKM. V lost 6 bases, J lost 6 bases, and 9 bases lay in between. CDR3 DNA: TGTGCCAGCAGAGCGGCACCCAATGAGCAGTTCTTC. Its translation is CASRAAPNEQFF.

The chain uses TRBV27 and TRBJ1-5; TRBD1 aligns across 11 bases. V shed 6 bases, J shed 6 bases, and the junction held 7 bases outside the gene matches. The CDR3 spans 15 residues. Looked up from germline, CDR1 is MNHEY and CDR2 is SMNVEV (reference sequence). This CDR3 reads CASRAGTGGSQPQHF. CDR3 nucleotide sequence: TGTGCCAGCAGAGCCGGGACAGGGGGGAGTCAGCCCCAGCATTTT.

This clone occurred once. The DNA of the CDR3 is TGTGCCAGCAGTGAAGCTAAGCTAACTGAAGCTTTCTTT. Amino acid sequence: CASSEAKLTEAFF. The V and J genes are TRBV6-1 and TRBJ1-1; D remains unclear. The germline gives CDR1 MNHNS, CDR2 SASEGT. Trimming shortened V by 0 bases and J by 5 bases, and 7 bases separated the two germline ends. The CDR3 loop spans 13 amino acids.

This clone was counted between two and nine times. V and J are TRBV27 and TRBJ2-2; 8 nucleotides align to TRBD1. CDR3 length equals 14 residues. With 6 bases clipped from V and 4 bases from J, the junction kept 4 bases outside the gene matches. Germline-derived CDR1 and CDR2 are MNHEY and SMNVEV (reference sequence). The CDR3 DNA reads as TGTGCCAGCAGCCGGACAGGGTTCACCGGGGAGCTGTTTTTT. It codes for CASSRTGFTGELFF.

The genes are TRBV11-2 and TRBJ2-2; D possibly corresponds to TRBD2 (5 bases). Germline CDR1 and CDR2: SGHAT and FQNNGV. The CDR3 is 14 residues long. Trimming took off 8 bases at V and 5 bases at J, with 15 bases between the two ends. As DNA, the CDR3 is TGTGCCAGCGGGAAACTAGATACGACCGGGGAGCTGTTTTTT. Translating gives CASGKLDTTGELFF.

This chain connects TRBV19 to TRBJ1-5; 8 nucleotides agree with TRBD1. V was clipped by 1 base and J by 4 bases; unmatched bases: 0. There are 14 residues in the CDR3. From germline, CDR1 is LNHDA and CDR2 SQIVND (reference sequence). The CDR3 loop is CASSIGTGNQPQHF. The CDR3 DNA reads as TGTGCCAGTAGTATAGGGACAGGGAATCAGCCCCAGCATTTT.

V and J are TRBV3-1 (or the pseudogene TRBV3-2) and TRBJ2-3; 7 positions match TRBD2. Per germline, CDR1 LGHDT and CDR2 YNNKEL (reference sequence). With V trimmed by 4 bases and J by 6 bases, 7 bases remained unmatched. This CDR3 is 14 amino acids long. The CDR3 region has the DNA TGTGCCAGCAGCCCGGGACTACCCCCGGATACGCAGTATTTT. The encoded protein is CASSPGLPPDTQYF.

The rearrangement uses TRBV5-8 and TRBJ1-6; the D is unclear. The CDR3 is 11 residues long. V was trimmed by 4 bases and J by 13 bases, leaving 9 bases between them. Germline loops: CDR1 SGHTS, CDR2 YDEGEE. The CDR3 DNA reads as TGTGCCAGCAGCCGGAGGTGGCCCCTCCACTTT. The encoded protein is CASSRRWPLHF.